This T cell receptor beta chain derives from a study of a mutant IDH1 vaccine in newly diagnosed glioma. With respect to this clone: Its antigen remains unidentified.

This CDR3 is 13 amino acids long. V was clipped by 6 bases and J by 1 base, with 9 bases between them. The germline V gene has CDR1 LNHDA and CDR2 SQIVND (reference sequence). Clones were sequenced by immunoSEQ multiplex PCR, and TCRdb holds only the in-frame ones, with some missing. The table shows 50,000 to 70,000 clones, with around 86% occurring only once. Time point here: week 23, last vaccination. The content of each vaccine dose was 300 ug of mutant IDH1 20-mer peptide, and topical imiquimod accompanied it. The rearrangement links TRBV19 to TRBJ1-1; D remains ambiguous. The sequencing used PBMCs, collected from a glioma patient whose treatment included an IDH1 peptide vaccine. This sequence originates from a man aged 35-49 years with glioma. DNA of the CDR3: TGTGCCAGTAGGCCCGACCGGAACACTGAAGCTTTCTTT. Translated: CASRPDRNTEAFF.